This T cell receptor (beta chain) was found in a study of T cell changes during pregnancy in multiple sclerosis. Trimming removed 5 bases at V and 4 bases at J, with 17 bases between. CDR3 length: 15 residues. The germline V gene has CDR1 ENHRY and CDR2 SYGVKD. Assay used: immunoSEQ multiplex PCR; TCRdb lists only in-frame clones, some missing. The sample includes tens of thousands of clones, roughly nine tenths of them seen just once. Sequenced material: peripheral blood, taken before pregnancy. The source of this sequence is a female donor with multiple sclerosis, enrolled in a pregnancy study. The chain recombines TRBV10-3 with TRBJ1-1, with D possibly being TRBD1 (5 bases). The CDR3: CAISSGRDGATEAFF. The CDR3 DNA sequence: TGTGCCATCAGTTCGGGGCGGGATGGGGCCACTGAAGCTTTCTTT.